A selection of T cell receptor beta chains follows, all from one sample in a study of CD8 T cells in Susac syndrome. Each CDR3 protein is one row after TCRdb ran MiXCR on the immunoSEQ multiplex PCR reads. The table shows about 300,000 distinct CDR3 sequences, with 85% occurring only once. The sequenced sample was CD8+ T cells from PBMCs. These receptors all stem from a human donor with multiple sclerosis. The CDR3 runs from the conserved cysteine through the conserved F or W. Fields, in order: J gene, V gene, clone size, D gene, CDR3 DNA, CDR3 protein. A D gene is named only where the DNA matches it firmly. Rows give clone size only sometimes, using once, few, many, or a class for an expanded clone.

J gene: TRBJ2-7
V gene: TRBV24-1
clone size: few
D gene: TRBD2
CDR3 DNA: TGTGCCACCAGTGACGGAGGACTAGGCCACTACGAGCAGTACTTC
CDR3 protein: CATSDGGLGHYEQYF

J gene: TRBJ1-1
V gene: TRBV29-1
clone size: .
D gene: .
CDR3 DNA: TGCAGCGTTGAAGATCCCCCCGGGGGATGGGACACTGAAGCTTTCTTT
CDR3 protein: CSVEDPPGGWDTEAFF

J gene: TRBJ2-3
V gene: TRBV5-6
clone size: .
D gene: TRBD2
CDR3 DNA: TGTGCCAGCAGCTCCGGACTAGTCGTGGATACGCAGTATTTT
CDR3 protein: CASSSGLVVDTQYF

J gene: TRBJ2-2
V gene: TRBV2
clone size: .
D gene: .
CDR3 DNA: TGTGCCAGCGGGGTCGGGGAGCTGTTTTTT
CDR3 protein: CASGVGELFF

J gene: TRBJ1-5
V gene: TRBV6-5
clone size: few
D gene: .
CDR3 DNA: TGTGCCAGCAGTTACTCACCGCCAGCGGGTCAGCCCCAGCATTTT
CDR3 protein: CASSYSPPAGQPQHF

J gene: TRBJ2-1
V gene: TRBV28
clone size: once
D gene: .
CDR3 DNA: TGTGCCAGCAGTATGGGGGAAGCCCATGAGCAGTTCTTC
CDR3 protein: CASSMGEAHEQFF

J gene: TRBJ2-1
V gene: TRBV9
clone size: .
D gene: TRBD2
CDR3 DNA: TGTGCCAGCAGCGTAGATAGCGGGAGAACGTCCTACAATGAGCAGTTCTTC
CDR3 protein: CASSVDSGRTSYNEQFF

J gene: TRBJ2-1
V gene: TRBV27
clone size: .
D gene: .
CDR3 DNA: TGTGCCAGCAGGGCTTTATGGTCCCCCCACAATGAGCAGTTCTTC
CDR3 protein: CASRALWSPHNEQFF

J gene: TRBJ2-3
V gene: TRBV7-9
clone size: .
D gene: TRBD2
CDR3 DNA: TGTGCCAGCAGCCGTAGCGGGGTCACAGATACGCAGTATTTT
CDR3 protein: CASSRSGVTDTQYF

J gene: TRBJ1-1
V gene: TRBV30
clone size: .
D gene: .
CDR3 DNA: TGTGCCTGGAGTGTAACGGGTATCTCGAACACTGAAGCTTTCTTT
CDR3 protein: CAWSVTGISNTEAFF

J gene: TRBJ2-2
V gene: TRBV9
clone size: .
D gene: .
CDR3 DNA: TGTGCCAGCAGCGTAGTAGAGACCGGGGAGCTGTTTTTT
CDR3 protein: CASSVVETGELFF

J gene: TRBJ2-4
V gene: TRBV6-5
clone size: .
D gene: .
CDR3 DNA: TGTGCCAGCAGTTTCACAGACCTCGGGGCCAAAAACATTCAGTACTTC
CDR3 protein: CASSFTDLGAKNIQYF

J gene: TRBJ2-7
V gene: TRBV13
clone size: .
D gene: TRBD2
CDR3 DNA: TGTGCCAGCAGGACTAGCGGGGCCTACGAGCAGTACTTC
CDR3 protein: CASRTSGAYEQYF

J gene: TRBJ2-3
V gene: TRBV9
clone size: .
D gene: .
CDR3 DNA: TGTGCCAGCAGCGTAGCCGCTGGCGGAGGGGCTAGCACAGATACGCAGTATTTT
CDR3 protein: CASSVAAGGGASTDTQYF

J gene: TRBJ1-2
V gene: TRBV4-3
clone size: .
D gene: .
CDR3 DNA: TGCGCCAGCAGCCAAGATACGGGGGTGAACTTCTATGGCTACACCTTC
CDR3 protein: CASSQDTGVNFYGYTF

J gene: TRBJ1-2
V gene: TRBV7-4
clone size: .
D gene: .
CDR3 DNA: TGTGCCAGCAGCTTTCCGCGGACGACGGAAGGCTACACCTTC
CDR3 protein: CASSFPRTTEGYTF

J gene: TRBJ2-7
V gene: TRBV5-8
clone size: .
D gene: TRBD2
CDR3 DNA: TGTGCCAGCAGCGGTATCGGATCCGGACTAGCGGGAGGCTCCCCCTACGAGCAGTACTTC
CDR3 protein: CASSGIGSGLAGGSPYEQYF

J gene: TRBJ2-1
V gene: TRBV7-8
clone size: .
D gene: TRBD2
CDR3 DNA: TGTGCCAGCCCCCCGGGCCCCGGGACTAGCGGGAGTCCCCACAATGAGCAGTTCTTC
CDR3 protein: CASPPGPGTSGSPHNEQFF

J gene: TRBJ2-5
V gene: TRBV19
clone size: .
D gene: .
CDR3 DNA: TGTGCCAGTAGTCCCAAGGGGAGCCAAGAGACCCAGTACTTC
CDR3 protein: CASSPKGSQETQYF

J gene: TRBJ2-2
V gene: TRBV27
clone size: .
D gene: .
CDR3 DNA: TGTGCCAGCAGTTTGGAGGACCCCACCGGGGAGCTGTTTTTT
CDR3 protein: CASSLEDPTGELFF

J gene: TRBJ2-7
V gene: TRBV19
clone size: .
D gene: .
CDR3 DNA: TGTGCCAGTGCGATAGCAGGCGAGCAGTACTTC
CDR3 protein: CASAIAGEQYF

J gene: TRBJ2-7
V gene: TRBV7-8
clone size: .
D gene: .
CDR3 DNA: TGTGCCAGCAGCTTACGCGACCACTGGGAGTACTTC
CDR3 protein: CASSLRDHWEYF

J gene: TRBJ2-1
V gene: TRBV27
clone size: .
D gene: TRBD2
CDR3 DNA: TGTGCCAGCAGTTTATCGGAGGATAGCGGGAGGCTGAATGAGCAGTTCTTC
CDR3 protein: CASSLSEDSGRLNEQFF

J gene: TRBJ2-7
V gene: TRBV6-6
clone size: .
D gene: .
CDR3 DNA: TGTGCCAGCGGGAGTGGGATCAACGAGCAGTACTTC
CDR3 protein: CASGSGINEQYF

J gene: TRBJ2-1
V gene: TRBV3-1
clone size: .
D gene: TRBD2
CDR3 DNA: TGTGCCAGCAGCCAATCCTCCGGGACTAGAAACGGGAATGAGCAGTTCTTC
CDR3 protein: CASSQSSGTRNGNEQFF

J gene: TRBJ2-2
V gene: TRBV24-1
clone size: .
D gene: TRBD2
CDR3 DNA: TGTGCCACCAGTGAACGCGGGAGTAATACCGGGGAGCTGTTTTTT
CDR3 protein: CATSERGSNTGELFF

J gene: TRBJ2-7
V gene: TRBV24-1
clone size: .
D gene: .
CDR3 DNA: TGTGCCACCGGGCACAGGCCCTCCTACGAGCAGTACTTC
CDR3 protein: CATGHRPSYEQYF

J gene: TRBJ2-1
V gene: TRBV14
clone size: once
D gene: TRBD2
CDR3 DNA: TGTGCCAGCAGCCAACTTACTAGCGGGGGTAACAATGAGCAGTTCTTC
CDR3 protein: CASSQLTSGGNNEQFF

J gene: TRBJ2-1
V gene: TRBV3-1
clone size: .
D gene: TRBD2
CDR3 DNA: TGTGCCAGCAGCCAGAAAGGACCACTAGCGGGAATTGCCCACAATGAGCAGTTCTTC
CDR3 protein: CASSQKGPLAGIAHNEQFF

J gene: TRBJ2-1
V gene: TRBV9
clone size: .
D gene: .
CDR3 DNA: TGTGCCAGCAGCGCTTGGGGGGAGTACAATGAGCAGTTCTTC
CDR3 protein: CASSAWGEYNEQFF

J gene: TRBJ1-4
V gene: TRBV12-3/TRBV12-4
clone size: .
D gene: TRBD1
CDR3 DNA: TGTGCCAGCGGACAGGGAGAGAGTGAAAAACTGTTTTTT
CDR3 protein: CASGQGESEKLFF

J gene: TRBJ1-4
V gene: TRBV28
clone size: .
D gene: .
CDR3 DNA: TGTGCCAGCAGTTTGGGTGGGGGGGCTAATGAAAAACTGTTTTTT
CDR3 protein: CASSLGGGANEKLFF